One and the same sample provided the 9 T cell receptor beta chains below, sequenced in a study of blood T cell repertoires in COVID-19. Assay used: immunoSEQ multiplex PCR; TCRdb lists only in-frame clones, some missing. The sample contains hundreds of thousands of clones, 83% of which appear only once. The sample comprised peripheral blood. The receptors were gathered from a man older than 75 with acute or convalescent COVID-19.

The CDR3 reads CASSLGWAGKETQYF. DNA for the CDR3: TGCGCCAGCAGCTTGGGATGGGCGGGTAAAGAGACCCAGTACTTC. V and J are TRBV5-1 and TRBJ2-5, with D perhaps TRBD2 (5 bases). Germline CDR1 reads SGHRS; CDR2 reads YFSETQ. V gave up 0 bases and J gave up 3 bases, with 12 bases separating them. The CDR3 consists of 15 residues.

The CDR3 protein is CASSLVGVNGYTF. In DNA form, the CDR3 reads TGTGCCAGCAGCTTGGTCGGAGTTAATGGCTACACCTTC. The genes are TRBV5-4 and TRBJ1-2; no reliable D call. The V gene's germline CDR1 is SGHNT and CDR2 YYREEE (reference sequence). Between the trimmed V and J ends, which lost 0 bases and 6 bases, there was a span of 9 bases. The CDR3 consists of 13 residues.

The chain carries TRBV3-1 (or the pseudogene TRBV3-2) and TRBJ2-7, with D possibly matching TRBD1 (5 bases). V lost 3 bases, J lost 0 bases, and 9 bases lay in between. The CDR3 has 14 amino acids. Germline assignment: CDR1 LGHDT and CDR2 YNNKEL (reference sequence). As DNA, the CDR3 is TGTGCCAGCAGCCAGGGGCGCCTCTCCTACGAGCAGTACTTC. Translation: CASSQGRLSYEQYF.

The chain carries TRBV6-5 and TRBJ2-3; 11 bases fit TRBD2. Germline V gene sequence: CDR1 MNHEY, CDR2 SVGAGI. The V gene end was trimmed by 4 bases and the J gene end by 6 bases; junction bases not matched to a gene: 3. The CDR3 is made up of 14 amino acids. CDR3 residues: CASSSTSGADTQYF. The CDR3 nucleotides are TGTGCCAGCAGTTCGACTAGCGGGGCCGATACGCAGTATTTT.

The J gene is TRBJ1-5, the V gene TRBV12-3 or TRBV12-4, with a tentative D call TRBD1 (6 bases). The CDR3 has 13 amino acids. Trimming took 7 bases from V and 7 from J, leaving 14 bases between them. This CDR3 is CASKNRVDQPQHF. The DNA for the CDR3 is TGTGCCAGCAAAAACAGGGTGGACCAGCCCCAGCATTTT.

This chain links TRBV6-2 or TRBV6-3 with TRBJ2-7, with D perhaps TRBD1 (5 bases). V lost 5 bases and J 4 bases, leaving 6 bases between the germline ends. The CDR3 consists of 11 residues. Germline V CDR1 and CDR2: MNHEY, SVGEGT. The DNA of the CDR3 is TGTGCCAGCAGTGACAGTTACGAGCAGTACTTC. It is translated as CASSDSYEQYF.

The chain recombines TRBV30 with TRBJ1-5; D is ambiguous. The V gene's germline CDR1 is GTSNPN and CDR2 SVGIG (reference sequence). The CDR3 has 13 amino acids. V was clipped by 6 bases and J by 9 bases, with 18 bases between them. This CDR3 reads CACSEGPQWPQHF. CDR3 DNA: TGTGCCTGCTCAGAGGGCCCCCAGTGGCCCCAGCATTTT.

This clone was seen only once. V and J are TRBV6-4 and TRBJ1-6; perhaps TRBD1 as D (6 bases). Germline V gene lookup returns CDR1 MRHNA and CDR2 SNTAGT. The CDR3 loop spans 13 amino acids. The V gene lost 4 bases and the J gene lost 5 bases, with 6 bases spanning the gap. The CDR3 DNA reads TGTGCCAGCAGTGGGACAGATAATTCACCCCTCCACTTT. It yields the protein CASSGTDNSPLHF.

This clone was seen a handful of times. The V and J genes are TRBV28 and TRBJ1-1; D perhaps matches TRBD1 (6 bases). Germline CDR1 is MDHEN and CDR2 is SYDVKM. The CDR3 runs to 16 residues. Trimming shortened V by 0 bases and J by 0 bases, and 11 bases separated the two germline ends. The CDR3 sequence: CASSLWDSLMNTEAFF. CDR3 in DNA: TGTGCCAGCAGTTTATGGGACAGTCTCATGAACACTGAAGCTTTCTTT.